A selection of T cell receptor beta chains follows, all from one sample in a study of T cell changes during pregnancy in multiple sclerosis. This table comes from immunoSEQ multiplex PCR, and its TCRdb copy is limited to in-frame clones, with some not included. The repertoire has tens of thousands of clones, 90% of them found once; the top ten carry approximately 2%. The starting material was peripheral blood, obtained in the second trimester of pregnancy. The receptors here all came from a female donor in good health, enrolled as a control in a pregnancy study. Each CDR3 is given with its conserved first and last residue. The D gene is left open where the match is weak. A row's size may be missing; if present it is once, few, many or a size class.

clone size: NA
V gene: TRBV7-6
J gene: TRBJ1-1
D gene: NA
CDR3 DNA: TGTGCCAGCAGCCATTTCCAGGACACTGAAGCTTTCTTT
CDR3 protein: CASSHFQDTEAFF

clone size: NA
V gene: TRBV19
J gene: TRBJ2-7
D gene: TRBD2
CDR3 DNA: TGTGCCAGTAGTATCGAGGGGCTAGCGGGATACGAGCAGTACTTC
CDR3 protein: CASSIEGLAGYEQYF

clone size: once
V gene: TRBV29-1
J gene: TRBJ2-2
D gene: TRBD1
CDR3 DNA: TGCAGCGTTCCCCAACCACAGGGGGTCTCTGGCACCGGGGAGCTGTTTTTT
CDR3 protein: CSVPQPQGVSGTGELFF

clone size: NA
V gene: TRBV5-1
J gene: TRBJ2-7
D gene: TRBD1
CDR3 DNA: TGCGCCAGCAGCTTGGCCCCCAGGACAGGGACCTACGAGCAGTACTTC
CDR3 protein: CASSLAPRTGTYEQYF

clone size: NA
V gene: TRBV18
J gene: TRBJ1-1
D gene: TRBD1
CDR3 DNA: TGTGCCAGCTCACCACCGCGGGACAGGGGGACTGAAGCTTTCTTT
CDR3 protein: CASSPPRDRGTEAFF

clone size: NA
V gene: TRBV19
J gene: TRBJ1-4
D gene: TRBD1
CDR3 DNA: TGTGCCAGCGGACAGGGGGCAACTAATGAAAAACTGTTTTTT
CDR3 protein: CASGQGATNEKLFF

clone size: once
V gene: TRBV6-6
J gene: TRBJ1-1
D gene: NA
CDR3 DNA: TGTGCCAGCAGTTTTCGACAAAACACTGAAGCTTTCTTT
CDR3 protein: CASSFRQNTEAFF

clone size: NA
V gene: TRBV6-5
J gene: TRBJ1-3
D gene: TRBD1
CDR3 DNA: TGTGCCAGCAGTTACCGGGACAGGGGGCCTGGAAACACCATATATTTT
CDR3 protein: CASSYRDRGPGNTIYF

clone size: NA
V gene: TRBV9
J gene: TRBJ2-5
D gene: NA
CDR3 DNA: TGTGCCAGCAGCGTAGTTGGGGGGGAGACCCAGTACTTC
CDR3 protein: CASSVVGGETQYF

clone size: NA
V gene: TRBV7-9
J gene: TRBJ2-2
D gene: TRBD1
CDR3 DNA: TGTGCCAGCAGCTTACTGGGACAGGGCGTCACCGGGGAGCTGTTTTTT
CDR3 protein: CASSLLGQGVTGELFF

clone size: NA
V gene: TRBV5-1
J gene: TRBJ1-1
D gene: NA
CDR3 DNA: TGCGCCAGCAGATATCAGAACGAAGCTTTCTTT
CDR3 protein: CASRYQNEAFF

clone size: NA
V gene: TRBV5-1
J gene: TRBJ2-5
D gene: TRBD2
CDR3 DNA: TGCGCCAGCAGCTTGGTTGCGGGAGCGGGGGAGACCCAGTACTTC
CDR3 protein: CASSLVAGAGETQYF

clone size: NA
V gene: TRBV20-1
J gene: TRBJ2-7
D gene: TRBD1
CDR3 DNA: TGCAGTGCTGGACAGGGAGGCGAGCAGTACTTC
CDR3 protein: CSAGQGGEQYF

clone size: NA
V gene: TRBV7-9
J gene: TRBJ2-5
D gene: TRBD2
CDR3 DNA: TGTGCCAGCAGCTCGGGGCGACTAGCGTACCAAGAGACCCAGTACTTC
CDR3 protein: CASSSGRLAYQETQYF

clone size: NA
V gene: TRBV6-1
J gene: TRBJ1-4
D gene: NA
CDR3 DNA: TGTGCCAGTTCGGAGGGACTTAGGGGTGAAAAACTGTTTTTT
CDR3 protein: CASSEGLRGEKLFF

clone size: NA
V gene: TRBV7-9
J gene: TRBJ1-2
D gene: NA
CDR3 DNA: TGTGCCAGCAGCCAGGGGAGCTTTCGTGATGGCTACACCTTC
CDR3 protein: CASSQGSFRDGYTF

clone size: NA
V gene: TRBV2
J gene: TRBJ2-7
D gene: TRBD1
CDR3 DNA: TGTGCCAGCACCCCCGGGACAGGGGTCGACGAGCAGTACTTC
CDR3 protein: CASTPGTGVDEQYF

clone size: once
V gene: TRBV15
J gene: TRBJ2-1
D gene: NA
CDR3 DNA: TGTGCCACCAGCAGAGATGGGGCCAGGAAGGGGTTCTTC
CDR3 protein: CATSRDGARKGFF

clone size: NA
V gene: TRBV28
J gene: TRBJ1-1
D gene: NA
CDR3 DNA: TGTGCCAGCAGTCTTAGGGGCAGGGGCCGGAACACTGAAGCTTTCTTT
CDR3 protein: CASSLRGRGRNTEAFF

clone size: NA
V gene: TRBV7-8
J gene: TRBJ2-1
D gene: TRBD2
CDR3 DNA: TGTGCCAGCATCGAAACGCTACTAGCGGGCGGCCACAATGAGCAGTTCTTC
CDR3 protein: CASIETLLAGGHNEQFF

clone size: NA
V gene: TRBV5-5
J gene: TRBJ1-1
D gene: NA
CDR3 DNA: TGTGCCAGCAGCTTAGGGGAGAACACTGAAGCTTTCTTT
CDR3 protein: CASSLGENTEAFF

clone size: once
V gene: TRBV5-4
J gene: TRBJ2-7
D gene: NA
CDR3 DNA: TGTGCCAGCAGCTTAAAGGGGCCGGCTCTCAACGAGCAGTACTTC
CDR3 protein: CASSLKGPALNEQYF

clone size: once
V gene: TRBV25-1
J gene: TRBJ1-6
D gene: NA
CDR3 DNA: TGTGCCAGCTGCGGACAGCCCAATTCACCCCTCCACTTT
CDR3 protein: CASCGQPNSPLHF

clone size: NA
V gene: TRBV30
J gene: TRBJ1-4
D gene: NA
CDR3 DNA: TGTGCCTGGAGTTCGGAAAAACTGTTTTTT
CDR3 protein: CAWSSEKLFF

clone size: NA
V gene: TRBV4-2
J gene: TRBJ2-3
D gene: NA
CDR3 DNA: TGTGCCAGCAGCCCCTGGGGGGAGAACACAGATACGCAGTATTTT
CDR3 protein: CASSPWGENTDTQYF

clone size: NA
V gene: TRBV28
J gene: TRBJ2-7
D gene: NA
CDR3 DNA: TGTGCCAGCAGTGGCCCGGCAGGGCCTCTAATCGAGCAGTACTTC
CDR3 protein: CASSGPAGPLIEQYF

clone size: once
V gene: TRBV7-2
J gene: TRBJ1-1
D gene: TRBD1
CDR3 DNA: TGTGCCAGCAGCCCCCGGACAGGGGGCAGTGGGAACACTGAAGCTTTCTTT
CDR3 protein: CASSPRTGGSGNTEAFF

clone size: NA
V gene: TRBV19
J gene: TRBJ1-5
D gene: NA
CDR3 DNA: TGTGCCAGTAGTAATCTCCAGGGCCCCAATCAGCCCCAGCATTTT
CDR3 protein: CASSNLQGPNQPQHF

clone size: few
V gene: TRBV4-2
J gene: TRBJ2-7
D gene: NA
CDR3 DNA: TGTGCCAGCAGCCAAGATCGGGTAGCTGGTAGCTACGAGCAGTACTTC
CDR3 protein: CASSQDRVAGSYEQYF

clone size: once
V gene: TRBV30
J gene: TRBJ2-7
D gene: NA
CDR3 DNA: TGTGCCTGGGGACCCGGGACACTGGGCTACGAGCAGTACTTC
CDR3 protein: CAWGPGTLGYEQYF

clone size: once
V gene: TRBV7-5
J gene: TRBJ1-1
D gene: NA
CDR3 DNA: TGTGCCAGAAGCTTGCAGGGACAAATGAACACTGAAGCTTTCTTT
CDR3 protein: CARSLQGQMNTEAFF

clone size: NA
V gene: TRBV27
J gene: TRBJ1-5
D gene: NA
CDR3 DNA: TGTGCCAGCAGTCCCACACGCAATCAGCCCCAGCATTTT
CDR3 protein: CASSPTRNQPQHF

clone size: NA
V gene: TRBV28
J gene: TRBJ2-3
D gene: TRBD1
CDR3 DNA: TGTGCCAGCAGTGAGATAGGGACAGGGCGCGGCACAGATACGCAGTATTTT
CDR3 protein: CASSEIGTGRGTDTQYF

clone size: NA
V gene: TRBV27
J gene: TRBJ2-3
D gene: TRBD2
CDR3 DNA: TGTGCCAGCCGACAGGGCGGGGGGGTCCTCCGGAGCACAGATACGCAGTATTTT
CDR3 protein: CASRQGGGVLRSTDTQYF

clone size: NA
V gene: TRBV6-5
J gene: TRBJ2-1
D gene: TRBD1
CDR3 DNA: TGTGCCAGCAGTTACGCCTACAGGGGGAGGAACAATGAGCAGTTCTTC
CDR3 protein: CASSYAYRGRNNEQFF

clone size: NA
V gene: TRBV28
J gene: TRBJ1-3
D gene: NA
CDR3 DNA: TGTGCCAGCAGTTTTAGAGGAACTGGAAACACCATATATTTT
CDR3 protein: CASSFRGTGNTIYF

clone size: NA
V gene: TRBV7-9
J gene: TRBJ2-7
D gene: TRBD1
CDR3 DNA: TGTGCCAGCAGCTCTTGGACAGGGGGCTCCTACGAGCAGTACTTC
CDR3 protein: CASSSWTGGSYEQYF

clone size: NA
V gene: TRBV13
J gene: TRBJ1-3
D gene: NA
CDR3 DNA: TGTGCCAGCAGCTTAGGGAATGAGCTACCCTCTGGAAACACCATATATTTT
CDR3 protein: CASSLGNELPSGNTIYF

clone size: NA
V gene: TRBV29-1
J gene: TRBJ2-1
D gene: TRBD2
CDR3 DNA: TGCAGCGTTTCCGCGACTAGCGGGAGATCGCAGTTCTTC
CDR3 protein: CSVSATSGRSQFF

clone size: NA
V gene: TRBV20-1
J gene: TRBJ2-3
D gene: TRBD2
CDR3 DNA: TGCAGTGGGACTAGCGGCAATACGCAGTATTTT
CDR3 protein: CSGTSGNTQYF

clone size: NA
V gene: TRBV5-1
J gene: TRBJ2-7
D gene: TRBD2
CDR3 DNA: TGCGCCAGCAGCTTGGGGATAGCGGGGACATATGAGCAGTACTTC
CDR3 protein: CASSLGIAGTYEQYF

clone size: NA
V gene: TRBV5-4
J gene: TRBJ2-1
D gene: NA
CDR3 DNA: TGTGCCAGCAGCTCGAGGTCCGGCAATGAGCAGTTCTTC
CDR3 protein: CASSSRSGNEQFF